This T cell receptor beta chain was profiled in a study of T cell responses to AZD1222 COVID-19 vaccine. Clones were read by immunoSEQ multiplex PCR, and TCRdb kept only the in-frame ones, dropping some. Altogether approximately 120,000 clones are present, about 93% being singletons, with the ten largest covering roughly 0.96%. In germline, CDR1 is MNHEY, CDR2 SVGAGI. This CDR3 has 12 residues. V lost 2 bases and J lost 6, with 8 bases in between. The TCR originated in an adult in good health. Sequencing was performed on peripheral blood, taken on day 0 of AZD1222 vaccination. V gene TRBV6-5 combines with J gene TRBJ2-7, with no clear D. The CDR3 is CASSYPGAEQYF. The CDR3 DNA is TGTGCCAGCAGTTACCCGGGCGCCGAGCAGTACTTC.